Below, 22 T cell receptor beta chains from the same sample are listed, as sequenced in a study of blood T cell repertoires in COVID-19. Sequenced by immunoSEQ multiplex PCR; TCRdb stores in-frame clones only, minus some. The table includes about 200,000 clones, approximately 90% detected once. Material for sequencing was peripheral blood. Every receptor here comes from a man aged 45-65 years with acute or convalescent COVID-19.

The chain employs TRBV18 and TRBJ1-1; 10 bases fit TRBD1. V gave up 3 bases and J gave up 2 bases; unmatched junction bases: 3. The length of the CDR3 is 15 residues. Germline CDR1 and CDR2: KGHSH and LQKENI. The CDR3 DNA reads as TGTGCCAGCTCACCTCGGACAGGGGGAAACACTGAAGCTTTCTTT. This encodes CASSPRTGGNTEAFF.

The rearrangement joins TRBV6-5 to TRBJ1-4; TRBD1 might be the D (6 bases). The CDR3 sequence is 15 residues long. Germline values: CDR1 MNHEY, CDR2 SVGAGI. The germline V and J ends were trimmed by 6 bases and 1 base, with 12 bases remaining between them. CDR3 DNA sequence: TGTGCCAGCAGAAACACAGGGTTAACTAATGAAAAACTGTTTTTT. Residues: CASRNTGLTNEKLFF.

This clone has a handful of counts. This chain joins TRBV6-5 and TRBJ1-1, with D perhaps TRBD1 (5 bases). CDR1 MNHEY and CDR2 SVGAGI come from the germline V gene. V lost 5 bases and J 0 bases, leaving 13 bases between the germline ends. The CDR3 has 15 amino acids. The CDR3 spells CASSQTGTVNTEAFF. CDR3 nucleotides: TGTGCCAGCAGTCAAACCGGGACTGTGAACACTGAAGCTTTCTTT.

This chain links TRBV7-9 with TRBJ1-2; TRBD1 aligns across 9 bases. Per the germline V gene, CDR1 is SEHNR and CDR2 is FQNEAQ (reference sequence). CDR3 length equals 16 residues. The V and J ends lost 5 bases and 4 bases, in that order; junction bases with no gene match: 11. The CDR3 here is CASSAGQGRASYGYTF. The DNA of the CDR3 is TGTGCCAGCAGCGCCGGACAGGGGAGAGCGAGCTATGGCTACACCTTC.

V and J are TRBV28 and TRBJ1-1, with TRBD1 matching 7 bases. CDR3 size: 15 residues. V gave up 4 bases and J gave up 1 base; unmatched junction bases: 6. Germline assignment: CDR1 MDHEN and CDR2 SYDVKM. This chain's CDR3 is CASSSPGTANTEAFF. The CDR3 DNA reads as TGTGCCAGCAGTTCGCCCGGGACAGCGAACACTGAAGCTTTCTTT. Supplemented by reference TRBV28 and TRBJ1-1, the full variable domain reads DVKVTQSSRYLVKRTGEKVFLECVQDMDHENMFWYRQDPGLGLRLIYFSYDVKMKEKGDIPEGYSVSREKKERFSLILESASTNQTSMYLCASSSPGTANTEAFFGQGTRLTVV.

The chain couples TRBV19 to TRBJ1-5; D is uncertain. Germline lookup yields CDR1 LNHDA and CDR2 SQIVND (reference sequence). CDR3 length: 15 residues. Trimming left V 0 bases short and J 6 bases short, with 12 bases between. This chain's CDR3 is CASSIDSPGSQPQHF. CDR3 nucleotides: TGTGCCAGTAGTATAGATAGCCCCGGATCTCAGCCCCAGCATTTT. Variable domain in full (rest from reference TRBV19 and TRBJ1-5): DGGITQSPKYLFRKEGQNVTLSCEQNLNHDAMYWYRQDPGQGLRLIYYSQIVNDFQKGDIAEGYSVSREKKESFPLTVTSAQKNPTAFYLCASSIDSPGSQPQHFGDGTRLSIL.

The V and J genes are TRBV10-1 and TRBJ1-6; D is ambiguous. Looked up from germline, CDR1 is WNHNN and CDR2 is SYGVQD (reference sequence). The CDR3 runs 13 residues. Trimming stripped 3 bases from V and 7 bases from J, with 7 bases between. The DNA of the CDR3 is TGCGCCAGCAGTGACCTACAGAATTCACCCCTCCACTTT. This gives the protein CASSDLQNSPLHF.

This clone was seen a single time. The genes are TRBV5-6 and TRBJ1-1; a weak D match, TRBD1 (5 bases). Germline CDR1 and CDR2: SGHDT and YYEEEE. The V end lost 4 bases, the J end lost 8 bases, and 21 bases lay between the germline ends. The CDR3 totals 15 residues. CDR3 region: CASSLYSNRLLEAFF. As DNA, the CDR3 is TGTGCCAGCAGCCTCTACTCAAACAGGCTTCTGGAAGCTTTCTTT.

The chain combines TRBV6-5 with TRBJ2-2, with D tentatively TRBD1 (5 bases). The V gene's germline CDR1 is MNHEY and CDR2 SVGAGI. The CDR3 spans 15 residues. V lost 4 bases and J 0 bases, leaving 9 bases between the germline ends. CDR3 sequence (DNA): TGTGCCAGCAGTTTTCAGGGCGCGAACACCGGGGAGCTGTTTTTT. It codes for CASSFQGANTGELFF.

The CDR3 reads CASTLDQGRNQPQHF. CDR3 sequence (DNA): TGTGCCAGTACTCTCGACCAGGGGAGAAATCAGCCCCAGCATTTT. The chain employs TRBV19 and TRBJ1-5; a possible D gene is TRBD1 (6 bases). The CDR3 runs to 15 residues. Germline V gene sequence: CDR1 LNHDA, CDR2 SQIVND (reference sequence). V was cut by 7 bases and J by 4 bases, with 17 bases left in between.

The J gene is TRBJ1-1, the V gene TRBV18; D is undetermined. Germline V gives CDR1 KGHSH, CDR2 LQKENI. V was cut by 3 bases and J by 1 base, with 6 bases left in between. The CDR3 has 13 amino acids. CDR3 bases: TGTGCCAGCTCACCGCCAGAGAACACTGAAGCTTTCTTT. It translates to CASSPPENTEAFF. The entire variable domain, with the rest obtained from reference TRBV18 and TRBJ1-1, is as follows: NAGVMQNPRHLVRRRGQEARLRCSPMKGHSHVYWYRQLPEEGLKFMVYLQKENIIDESGMPKERFSAEFPKEGPSILRIQQVVRGDSAAYFCASSPPENTEAFFGQGTRLTVV.

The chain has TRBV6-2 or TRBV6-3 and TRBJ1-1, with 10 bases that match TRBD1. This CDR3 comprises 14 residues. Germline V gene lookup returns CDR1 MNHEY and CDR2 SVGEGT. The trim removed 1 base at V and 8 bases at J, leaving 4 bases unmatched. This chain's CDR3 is CASSYLTGGMEAFF. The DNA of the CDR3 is TGTGCCAGCAGTTACTTGACAGGGGGCATGGAAGCTTTCTTT.

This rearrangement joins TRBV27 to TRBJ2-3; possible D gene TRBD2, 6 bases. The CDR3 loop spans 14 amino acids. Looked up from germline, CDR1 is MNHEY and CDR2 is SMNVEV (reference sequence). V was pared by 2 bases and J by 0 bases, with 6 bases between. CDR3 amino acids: CASSLRGSTDTQYF. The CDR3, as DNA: TGTGCCAGCAGTTTACGGGGGAGCACAGATACGCAGTATTTT.

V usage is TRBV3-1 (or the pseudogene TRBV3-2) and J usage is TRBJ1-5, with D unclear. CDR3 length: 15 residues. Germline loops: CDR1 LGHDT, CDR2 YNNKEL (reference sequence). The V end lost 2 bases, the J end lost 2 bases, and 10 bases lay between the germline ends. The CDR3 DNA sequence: TGTGCCAGCAGCCAATCAGGATTCGGCAATCAGCCCCAGCATTTT. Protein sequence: CASSQSGFGNQPQHF.

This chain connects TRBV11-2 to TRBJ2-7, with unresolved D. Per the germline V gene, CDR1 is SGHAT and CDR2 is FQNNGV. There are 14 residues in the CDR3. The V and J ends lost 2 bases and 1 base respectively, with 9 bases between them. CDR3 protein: CASSLSSPSYEQYF. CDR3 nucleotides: TGTGCCAGCAGCTTAAGCTCCCCTTCCTACGAGCAGTACTTC.

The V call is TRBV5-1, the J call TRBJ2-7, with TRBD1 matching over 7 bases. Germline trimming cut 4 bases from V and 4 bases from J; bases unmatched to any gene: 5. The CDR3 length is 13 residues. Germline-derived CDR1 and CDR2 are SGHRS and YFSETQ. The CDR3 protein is CASSLPGQYEQYF. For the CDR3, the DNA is TGCGCCAGCAGCCTTCCGGGACAGTACGAGCAGTACTTC.

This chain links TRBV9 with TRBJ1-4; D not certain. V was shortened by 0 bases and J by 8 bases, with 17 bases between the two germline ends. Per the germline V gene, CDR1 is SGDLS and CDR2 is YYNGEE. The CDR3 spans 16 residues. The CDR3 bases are TGTGCCAGCAGCGTAGAACGAGGGCGGCTGGGGGAAAAACTGTTTTTT. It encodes CASSVERGRLGEKLFF. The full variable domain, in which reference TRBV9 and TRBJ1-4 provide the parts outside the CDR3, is DSGVTQTPKHLITATGQRVTLRCSPRSGDLSVYWYQQSLDQGLQFLIQYYNGEERAKGNILERFSAQQFPDLHSELNLSSLELGDSALYFCASSVERGRLGEKLFFGSGTQLSVL.

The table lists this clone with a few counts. The CDR3 bases are TGTGCCAGCAGCTCAGCAAGGGGGCGCCCCTCCTATGGCTACACCTTC. Its protein product is CASSSARGRPSYGYTF. The J gene is TRBJ1-2, the V gene TRBV5-4; 7 positions agree with TRBD1. The germline CDR1 and CDR2 sequences are SGHNT and YYREEE (reference sequence). The J segment lost 4 bases and the V segment lost 3 bases, leaving 12 bases of the junction unmatched. This CDR3 is built from 16 residues. Looking up the rest from reference TRBV5-4 and TRBJ1-2 gives the full variable domain: ETGVTQSPTHLIKTRGQQVTLRCSSQSGHNTVSWYQQALGQGPQFIFQYYREEENGRGNFPPRFSGLQFPNYSSELNVNALELDDSALYLCASSSARGRPSYGYTFGSGTRLTVV.

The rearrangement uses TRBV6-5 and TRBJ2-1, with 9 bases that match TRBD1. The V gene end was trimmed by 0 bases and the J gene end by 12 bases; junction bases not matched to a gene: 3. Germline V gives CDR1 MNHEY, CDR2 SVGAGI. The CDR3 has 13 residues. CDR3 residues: CASSYSMGQGQFF. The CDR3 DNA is TGTGCCAGCAGTTACTCTATGGGACAGGGGCAGTTCTTC.

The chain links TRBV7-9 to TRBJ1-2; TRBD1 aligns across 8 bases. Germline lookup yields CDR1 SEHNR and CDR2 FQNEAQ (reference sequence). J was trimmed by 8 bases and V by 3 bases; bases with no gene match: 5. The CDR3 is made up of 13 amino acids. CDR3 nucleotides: TGTGCCAGCAGCTTTAGGACAGGGATAGGCTACACCTTC. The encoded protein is CASSFRTGIGYTF.

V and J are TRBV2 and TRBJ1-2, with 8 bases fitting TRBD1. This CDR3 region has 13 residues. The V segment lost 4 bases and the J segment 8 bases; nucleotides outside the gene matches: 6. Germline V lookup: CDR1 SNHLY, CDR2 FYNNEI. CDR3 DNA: TGTGCCAGCAGTGGGACAGGGCTCGCCGGCTACACCTTC. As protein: CASSGTGLAGYTF.

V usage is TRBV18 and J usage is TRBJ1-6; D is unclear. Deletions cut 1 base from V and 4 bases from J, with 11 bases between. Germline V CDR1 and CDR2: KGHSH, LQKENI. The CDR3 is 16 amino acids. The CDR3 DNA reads TGTGCCAGCTCACCACTGGGAGGGAGGTATAATTCACCCCTCCACTTT. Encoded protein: CASSPLGGRYNSPLHF.